Below, 10 T cell receptor beta chains from the same sample are listed, as sequenced in a study of blood T cell repertoires in COVID-19. Produced via immunoSEQ multiplex PCR; TCRdb's table is partial and in-frame only. The sample lists 210,000 or so clones; around four fifths were seen once. Sequencing input: peripheral blood. The receptors were gathered from a woman aged 50 to 60 with active or convalescent COVID-19.

The chain uses TRBV28 and TRBJ1-5; TRBD1 might be the D (5 bases). V was cut by 4 bases and J by 3 bases, with 13 bases left in between. This CDR3 contains 15 residues. Germline V gives CDR1 MDHEN, CDR2 SYDVKM. The CDR3 DNA reads as TGTGCCAGCAGTTGGTACAGGCTTAACAATCAGCCCCAGCATTTT. Amino acids: CASSWYRLNNQPQHF.

J is TRBJ2-7 and V is TRBV19, with TRBD1 identical over 9 bases. Unmatched junction bases numbered 7, after V lost 3 bases and J lost 4 bases. The CDR3 contains 15 residues. The germline V gene encodes CDR1 LNHDA and CDR2 SQIVND (reference sequence). In nucleotides, the CDR3 is TGTGCCAGTAGTATTGGGGGGACAGGGATATACGAGCAGTACTTC. Encoded protein: CASSIGGTGIYEQYF.

The chain has TRBV10-3 and TRBJ1-6; D uncertain. V was pared by 1 base and J by 8 bases, with 9 bases between. Germline lookup yields CDR1 ENHRY and CDR2 SYGVKD. CDR3 size: 14 residues. The CDR3 is CAISEFSGDSPLHF. The DNA of the CDR3 is TGTGCCATCAGTGAGTTTTCGGGTGATTCACCCCTCCACTTT.

V gene TRBV21-1 combines with J gene TRBJ2-7; the table's TRBD2 call for D was not verified on the DNA. TRBV21-1 is a listed pseudogene. The CDR3 is 13 amino acids. CDR3 nucleotide sequence: TGTGCTAGCAGAGTAGCGGGGGACTACGAGCAGTACGTC. Its protein is CASRVAGDYEQYV.

V usage is TRBV6-5 and J usage is TRBJ2-5; TRBD2 might be the D (6 bases). V was trimmed by 7 bases and J by 5 bases, leaving 20 bases between them. CDR1 MNHEY and CDR2 SVGAGI come from the germline V gene. The CDR3 sequence is 15 residues long. CDR3 nucleotides: TGTGCCAGCATAGCCCACACGGGAGAGGGCGAGACCCAGTACTTC. As protein: CASIAHTGEGETQYF.

V and J are TRBV11-2 and TRBJ1-6; D is undetermined. Germline CDR1 SGHAT, CDR2 FQNNGV. The CDR3 is 14 residues long. V lost 1 base, J lost 7 bases, and 8 bases lay in between. CDR3 DNA: TGTGCCAGCAGCTTAGGTTCGAGAAATTCACCCCTCCACTTT. Translating it yields CASSLGSRNSPLHF.

The J gene is TRBJ1-6, the V gene TRBV28; TRBD1 matches 9 bases. Per the germline V gene, CDR1 is MDHEN and CDR2 is SYDVKM. The CDR3 spans 14 residues. The V gene end was trimmed by 6 bases and the J gene end by 10 bases; junction bases not matched to a gene: 7. The DNA for the CDR3 is TGTGCCAGCAGCTCCGGGACAGGGAAATCACCCCTCCACTTT. It is translated as CASSSGTGKSPLHF.

This clone was detected a few times. The J gene is TRBJ1-6, the V gene TRBV28, with D uncertain. The ends were cut back, 3 bases at V and 8 bases at J, with 14 bases in the middle. Germline assignment: CDR1 MDHEN and CDR2 SYDVKM. The CDR3 spans 15 residues. For the CDR3, the DNA is TGTGCCAGCAGTTTTTTTTCCCAGACTGATTCACCCCTCCACTTT. Protein: CASSFFSQTDSPLHF.

This chain joins TRBV6-1 and TRBJ2-3; TRBD1 matches 7 bases. Trimming cost V 1 base and J 2 bases; bases outside gene matches: 9. Germline loops: CDR1 MNHNS, CDR2 SASEGT. The CDR3 consists of 17 residues. CDR3 residues: CASSEVPAGGNTDTQYF. CDR3 in DNA: TGTGCCAGCAGTGAAGTCCCGGCAGGGGGTAACACAGATACGCAGTATTTT.

The J gene is TRBJ2-1, the V gene TRBV6-4; the D gene is possibly TRBD2 (6 bases). Per germline, CDR1 MRHNA and CDR2 SNTAGT. V shed 3 bases and J shed 2 bases, with 11 bases lying between them. This CDR3 region has 15 residues. CDR3 region: CASSDGGDPYNEQFF. The DNA of the CDR3 is TGTGCCAGCAGTGATGGAGGGGACCCCTACAATGAGCAGTTCTTC.